These 22 T cell receptor beta chains were sequenced from one sample in a study of lymphopenia after photon versus proton radiotherapy. This table comes from immunoSEQ multiplex PCR, and its TCRdb copy is limited to in-frame clones, with some not included. Of roughly 58,000 clones in the sample, about nine tenths were seen once. Sequencing used peripheral blood, obtained from a patient treated with proton-based radiotherapy. These receptors all come from an elderly man with esophageal cancer.

The CDR3 protein is CATSRALGVETQYF. The CDR3 DNA sequence: TGTGCCACCAGCAGAGCGTTAGGGGTAGAGACCCAGTACTTC. The gene calls are TRBV15 and TRBJ2-5; the D gene is possibly TRBD1 (5 bases). The CDR3 consists of 14 residues. V was shortened by 1 base and J by 4 bases, with 10 bases between the two germline ends. Germline V lookup: CDR1 LNHNV, CDR2 YYDKDF (reference sequence).

The chain is built from TRBV6-1 and TRBJ1-2, with a possible D match to TRBD1 (5 bases). The CDR3 consists of 13 residues. Trimming cost V 8 bases and J 0 bases, with 10 bases left between them. Germline V gene data show CDR1 as MNHNS and CDR2 as SASEGT. The CDR3 loop is CASGRAANYGYTF. The CDR3 DNA sequence: TGTGCCAGCGGCAGGGCTGCTAACTATGGCTACACCTTC.

V gene TRBV4-3 combines with J gene TRBJ2-7; TRBD2 matches at 7 bases. The CDR3 has 16 residues. Per germline, CDR1 LGHNA and CDR2 YSLEER. V dropped 0 bases and J dropped 1; count of bases not matched to a gene: 6. The CDR3 nucleotides read TGCGCCAGCAGCCAAGATCGACGGGGGGTTTCCTACGAGCAGTACTTC. Residues: CASSQDRRGVSYEQYF.

The J gene is TRBJ2-3, the V gene TRBV6-5, with a tentative D call TRBD2 (6 bases). CDR1 MNHEY and CDR2 SVGAGI come from the germline V gene. The length of the CDR3 is 15 residues. V was trimmed by 6 bases and J by 6 bases, leaving 19 bases between them. CDR3 residues: CASRASTAGRDTQYF. Written as DNA, the CDR3 is TGTGCCAGCAGGGCCTCAACCGCGGGACGGGATACGCAGTATTTT.

The table lists this clone with many counts. This sequence joins TRBV7-2 and TRBJ1-1, with D perhaps TRBD1 (5 bases). With 2 bases removed from V and 3 bases from J, the gap between germline ends came to 10 bases. Germline lookup yields CDR1 SGHTA and CDR2 FQGNSA. The CDR3 is 14 amino acids. The CDR3 loop is CASSLNGGDTEAFF. The CDR3 DNA sequence: TGTGCCAGCAGCTTAAATGGGGGGGACACTGAAGCTTTCTTT.

The V call is TRBV30, the J call TRBJ2-1, with TRBD2 matching over 12 bases. The CDR3 spans 17 residues. Trimming at V came to 0 bases and at J to 9 bases, leaving 12 bases not matched to a gene. CDR1 and CDR2 from the germline V gene are GTSNPN and SVGIG (reference sequence). The CDR3 here is CAWSVTALAGGLGEQFF. The CDR3 DNA sequence: TGTGCCTGGAGTGTAACGGCGCTAGCGGGAGGGCTAGGTGAGCAGTTCTTC.

This clone came up once. This chain links TRBV10-3 with TRBJ2-5; 15 bases match TRBD2. The better agreement between TRBJ2-7 and the DNA end casts doubt on the J call. The CDR3 has 15 amino acids. In germline, CDR1 is ENHRY, CDR2 SYGVKD. The CDR3 bases are TGTGCCATCAGTGGGACTAGCGGGAGGGCCGGCGAGCAGTACTTC. Translation gives CAISGTSGRAGEQYF.

The rearrangement uses TRBV18 and TRBJ1-5, with a possible D match to TRBD1 (6 bases). This CDR3 has 15 amino acids. V was shortened by 3 bases and J by 4 bases, with 13 bases between the two germline ends. Germline-derived CDR1 and CDR2 are KGHSH and LQKENI. DNA of the CDR3: TGTGCCAGCTCACCCTCACGGACAGCTAATCAGCCCCAGCATTTT. This sequence encodes CASSPSRTANQPQHF.

The chain has TRBV5-6 and TRBJ2-1; the D gene could be TRBD1 or TRBD2 (5 bases each). The CDR3 consists of 16 residues. V lost 0 bases, J lost 2 bases, and 12 bases lay in between. Looked up from germline, CDR1 is SGHDT and CDR2 is YYEEEE. The CDR3 loop reads CASSLEVGVAYNEQFF. The CDR3 DNA reads TGTGCCAGCAGCTTGGAGGTGGGGGTAGCCTACAATGAGCAGTTCTTC.

This clone has a handful of counts. The chain employs TRBV19 and TRBJ2-5; 8 bases fit TRBD2. Germline V gene lookup returns CDR1 LNHDA and CDR2 SQIVND (reference sequence). Unmatched junction bases numbered 11, after V lost 3 bases and J lost 2 bases. The CDR3 covers 17 residues. Written as DNA, the CDR3 is TGTGCCAGTAGTATTATTCGGGCGGGGGGAAGGCAAGAGACCCAGTACTTC. It codes for CASSIIRAGGRQETQYF.

V gene TRBV9 combines with J gene TRBJ1-4; no firm D call. The CDR3 is made up of 15 amino acids. The V end was cut by 0 bases, the J end by 4 bases, with 10 bases between. Germline-derived CDR1 and CDR2 are SGDLS and YYNGEE. DNA for the CDR3: TGTGCCAGCAGCGTAGGTCCTGGAAGTAATGAAAAACTGTTTTTT. It encodes CASSVGPGSNEKLFF.

The chain couples TRBV6-6 to TRBJ2-1; D remains unclear. Germline V gives CDR1 MNHNY, CDR2 SVGAGI (reference sequence). CDR3 length: 14 amino acids. V shed 0 bases and J shed 12 bases, with 15 bases lying between them. Here the CDR3 DNA reads TGTGCCAGCAGTTACTCGAGAGGAGTTGCGGTGCAGTTCTTC. Encoded protein: CASSYSRGVAVQFF.

The gene calls are TRBV2 and TRBJ1-2; perhaps TRBD1 as D (6 bases). The V gene lost 6 bases and the J gene lost 2 bases, with 13 bases spanning the gap. The length of the CDR3 is 14 residues. Germline lookup yields CDR1 SNHLY and CDR2 FYNNEI. The CDR3 nucleotides read TGTGCCAGCAGCCTCCAGGGGCGCAACTATGGCTACACCTTC. Protein sequence: CASSLQGRNYGYTF.

In this sample, this clone turned up a few times. The genes are TRBV5-5 and TRBJ1-2; D call uncertain. In germline, CDR1 is SGHKS, CDR2 YYEKEE (reference sequence). V shed 4 bases and J shed 0 bases, with 10 bases lying between them. The CDR3 covers 14 residues. This CDR3 is CASSQDRANYGYTF. In DNA, the CDR3 is TGTGCCAGCAGCCAAGACCGAGCTAACTATGGCTACACCTTC.

The chain employs TRBV5-1 and TRBJ2-5; D remains ambiguous. Germline lookup yields CDR1 SGHRS and CDR2 YFSETQ. The CDR3 covers 16 residues. Trimming stripped 4 bases from V and 5 bases from J, with 21 bases between. The CDR3 protein is CASSPWAGFPRETQYF. CDR3 nucleotides: TGCGCCAGCAGCCCCTGGGCAGGTTTCCCGCGGGAGACCCAGTACTTC.

The chain recombines TRBV7-6 with TRBJ2-3; no clear D. This CDR3 has 12 amino acids. Trimming shortened V by 3 bases and J by 6 bases, and 7 bases separated the two germline ends. Germline V gene sequence: CDR1 SGHVS, CDR2 FNYEAQ. CDR3 DNA: TGTGCCAGCAGCTTCTCCGGGGATACGCAGTATTTT. Translating gives CASSFSGDTQYF.

The V gene is TRBV6-4, the J gene TRBJ2-2, with 11 bases lining up with TRBD2. Germline lookup yields CDR1 MRHNA and CDR2 SNTAGT. The CDR3 runs 17 residues. Trimming removed 6 bases from V and 0 bases from J; junction bases left unmatched: 6. CDR3: CASSQLAGVPNTGELFF. In nucleotides, the CDR3 is TGTGCCAGCAGCCAACTAGCGGGAGTACCGAACACCGGGGAGCTGTTTTTT.

The V call is TRBV9, the J call TRBJ2-1; 12 nucleotides match TRBD2. V gave up 0 bases and J gave up 10 bases; unmatched junction bases: 2. The CDR3 sequence is 14 residues long. The germline V gene has CDR1 SGDLS and CDR2 YYNGEE. The CDR3 bases are TGTGCCAGCAGCGTAGTTCTAGCGGGAGGGGAGCAGTTCTTC. Translation gives CASSVVLAGGEQFF.

The chain has TRBV5-1 and TRBJ2-3, with D perhaps TRBD2 (5 bases). This CDR3 has 16 amino acids. V was clipped by 0 bases and J by 1 base, with 12 bases between them. The germline CDR1 and CDR2 sequences are SGHRS and YFSETQ. CDR3 nucleotide sequence: TGCGCCAGCAGCTTGGAGGGTCGGGGAGGCACAGATACGCAGTATTTT. Translation: CASSLEGRGGTDTQYF.

This chain joins TRBV6-1 and TRBJ2-7; 9 nucleotides match TRBD1. V trimming: 4 bases; J trimming: 5 bases; junction bases outside the gene matches: 6. This CDR3 has 14 residues. CDR1 MNHNS and CDR2 SASEGT come from the germline V gene. The CDR3 coding sequence is TGTGCCAGCAGTGCAAGACAGGGGGTCCACGAGCAGTACTTC. Its protein is CASSARQGVHEQYF.

The genes are TRBV13 and TRBJ1-6; D gene uncertain. The V end lost 5 bases, the J end lost 7 bases, and 21 bases lay between the germline ends. The CDR3 length is 17 residues. Germline V gene lookup returns CDR1 PRHDT and CDR2 FYEKMQ (reference sequence). Here the CDR3 reads CASSQERQNVWNSPLHF. The DNA for the CDR3 is TGTGCCAGCAGCCAGGAAAGGCAGAATGTTTGGAATTCACCCCTCCACTTT. The full variable domain, with the rest looked up from reference TRBV13 and TRBJ1-6, is AAGVIQSPRHLIKEKRETATLKCYPIPRHDTVYWYQQGPGQDPQFLISFYEKMQSDKGSIPDRFSAQQFSDYHSELNMSSLELGDSALYFCASSQERQNVWNSPLHFGNGTRLTVT.

This rearrangement joins TRBV29-1 to TRBJ2-3; a weak D match, TRBD1 (6 bases). Germline CDR1 is SQVTM and CDR2 is ANQGSEA. This CDR3 region has 12 residues. Trimming took 4 bases from V and 6 from J, leaving 11 bases between them. DNA of the CDR3: TGCAGCGTTGCCAGGGGAACTGATACGCAGTATTTT. It encodes CSVARGTDTQYF.